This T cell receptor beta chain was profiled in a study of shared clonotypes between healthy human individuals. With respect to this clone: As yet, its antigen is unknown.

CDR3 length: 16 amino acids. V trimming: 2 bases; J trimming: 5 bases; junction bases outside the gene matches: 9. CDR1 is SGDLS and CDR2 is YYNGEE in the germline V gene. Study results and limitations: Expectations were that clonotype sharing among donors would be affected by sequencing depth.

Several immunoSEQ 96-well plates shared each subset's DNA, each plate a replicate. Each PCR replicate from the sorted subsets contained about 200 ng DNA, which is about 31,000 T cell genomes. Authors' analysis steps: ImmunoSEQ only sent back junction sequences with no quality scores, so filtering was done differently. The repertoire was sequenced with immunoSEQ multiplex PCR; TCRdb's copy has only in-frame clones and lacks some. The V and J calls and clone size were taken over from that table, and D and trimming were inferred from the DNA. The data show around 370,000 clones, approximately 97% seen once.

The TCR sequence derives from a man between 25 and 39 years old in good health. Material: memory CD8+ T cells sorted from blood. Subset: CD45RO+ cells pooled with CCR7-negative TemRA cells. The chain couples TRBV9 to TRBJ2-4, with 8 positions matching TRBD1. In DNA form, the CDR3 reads TGTGCCAGCAGCGTTCGTGGACAGGGTGGGGAAAACATTCAGTACTTC. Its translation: CASSVRGQGGENIQYF.